This T cell receptor beta chain is from a study of identical twins. Carrying unique molecular identifiers, the cDNA also gained a universal primer site through template switching. TCRdb analysed the 5' RACE reads with MiXCR anew, one entry per CDR3 protein. The sample yields about 520,000 distinct CDR3 sequences, roughly a fifth seen once. Points from the study as a whole: Weaker excess twin sharing was seen among beta out-of-frame sequences.

The CDR3 extends over 13 amino acids. V lost 5 bases, J lost 9 bases, and 14 bases lay in between. This clonotype has at least ten counts. Its specificity is unknown. In addition, the sample was reused for a study of T cells expressing NK-cell markers. That work states: Roughly six donors carried dominant NKG2C+ clonotypes that made up roughly 1.0-8% of their CD8+ T cells.

The receptor's source is a woman under 30 in good health. Sequences were obtained from CD4+ T cells sorted from blood. V usage is TRBV12-3 or TRBV12-4 and J usage is TRBJ2-1; D is undetermined. CDR3 region: CASSPTRASEQFF. Written as DNA, the CDR3 is TGTGCCAGCAGTCCGACCCGAGCTAGTGAGCAGTTCTTC.